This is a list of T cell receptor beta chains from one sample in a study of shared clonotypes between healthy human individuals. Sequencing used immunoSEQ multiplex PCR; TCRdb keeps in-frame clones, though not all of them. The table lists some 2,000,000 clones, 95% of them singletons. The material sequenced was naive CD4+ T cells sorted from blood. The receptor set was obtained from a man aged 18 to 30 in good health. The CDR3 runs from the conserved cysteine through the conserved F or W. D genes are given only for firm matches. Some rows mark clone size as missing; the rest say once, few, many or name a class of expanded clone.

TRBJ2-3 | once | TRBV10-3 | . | CAISERIKAGSVDTQYF | TGTGCCATCAGTGAGCGAATAAAGGCGGGATCGGTGGATACGCAGTATTTT
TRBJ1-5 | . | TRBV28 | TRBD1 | CASKGDRVSNQPQHF | TGTGCCAGCAAAGGGGACAGGGTTTCTAATCAGCCCCAGCATTTT
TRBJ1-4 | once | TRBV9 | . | CASSAAPLNEKLFF | TGTGCCAGCAGCGCAGCCCCCTTAAATGAAAAACTGTTTTTT
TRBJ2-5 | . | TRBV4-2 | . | CASSQLQGGGQETQYF | TGTGCCAGCAGCCAGCTACAGGGTGGAGGCCAAGAGACCCAGTACTTC
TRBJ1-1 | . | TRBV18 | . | CASSPPERSTEAFF | TGTGCCAGCTCACCTCCCGAGCGGTCCACTGAAGCTTTCTTT
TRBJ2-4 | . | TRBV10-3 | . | CAISEAAKNIQYF | TGTGCCATCAGTGAGGCGGCCAAAAACATTCAGTACTTC
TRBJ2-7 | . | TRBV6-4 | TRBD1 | CASSAGTGGTYEQYF | TGTGCCAGCAGTGCTGGGACAGGGGGGACCTACGAGCAGTACTTC
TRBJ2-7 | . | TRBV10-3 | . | CAIRDSGSMNEQYF | TGTGCCATCCGGGACAGCGGGAGTATGAACGAGCAGTACTTC
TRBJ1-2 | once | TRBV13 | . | CASSSVSGPRGYTF | TGTGCCAGCAGCTCCGTCTCCGGGCCACGGGGCTACACCTTC
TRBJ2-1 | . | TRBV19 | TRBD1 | CASSARQGTGSEQFF | TGTGCCAGTAGTGCCCGACAGGGTACAGGGAGTGAGCAGTTCTTC
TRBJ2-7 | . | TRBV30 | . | CAWNLAGGRSSYEQYF | TGTGCCTGGAATTTAGCTGGGGGGCGAAGCTCCTACGAGCAGTACTTC
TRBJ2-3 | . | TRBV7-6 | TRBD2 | CASSLYRAGGPGDTQYF | TGTGCCAGCAGCTTATATCGAGCGGGAGGCCCTGGAGATACGCAGTATTTT
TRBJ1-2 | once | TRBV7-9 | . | CASSFLLDSNYGYTF | TGTGCCAGCAGCTTCCTTCTCGATTCTAACTATGGCTACACCTTC
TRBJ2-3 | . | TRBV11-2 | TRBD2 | CASSFLFSSGGRTDTQYF | TGTGCCAGCAGCTTCCTCTTTTCTAGCGGGGGGCGCACAGATACGCAGTATTTT
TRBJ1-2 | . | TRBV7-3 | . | CASSPRTDIPYGYTF | TGTGCCAGCAGTCCACGAACAGACATACCCTATGGCTACACCTTC
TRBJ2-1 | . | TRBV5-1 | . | CASSLELVYNEQFF | TGCGCCAGCAGCTTGGAGCTAGTCTACAATGAGCAGTTCTTC
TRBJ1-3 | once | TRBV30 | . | CAWSVSGGNGNTIYF | TGTGCCTGGAGTGTATCGGGGGGTAATGGAAACACCATATATTTT
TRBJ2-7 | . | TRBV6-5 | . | CASSYSFQGSYEQYF | TGTGCCAGCAGTTACTCGTTCCAGGGGTCCTACGAGCAGTACTTC
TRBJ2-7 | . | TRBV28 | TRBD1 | CASSFSAGTGAEQYF | TGTGCCAGCAGTTTTTCGGCCGGGACAGGGGCCGAGCAGTACTTC
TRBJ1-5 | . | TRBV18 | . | CASSPGPQHNQPQHF | TGTGCCAGCTCACCGGGGCCACAGCACAATCAGCCCCAGCATTTT
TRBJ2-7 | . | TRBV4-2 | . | CASSQDGTLLTAEQYF | TGTGCCAGCAGCCAAGACGGGACTCTCCTTACAGCCGAGCAGTACTTC
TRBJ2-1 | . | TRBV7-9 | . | CASSLAGDVTNEQFF | TGTGCCAGCAGCTTAGCAGGGGATGTCACCAATGAGCAGTTCTTC
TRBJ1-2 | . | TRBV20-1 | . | CSARDTYGYTF | TGCAGTGCTAGAGATACCTATGGCTACACCTTC
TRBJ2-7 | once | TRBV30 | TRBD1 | CAGDPGQGVHEQYF | TGTGCCGGAGATCCGGGACAGGGGGTCCACGAGCAGTACTTC
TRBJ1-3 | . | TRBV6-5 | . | CASSYSSGSGNTIYF | TGTGCCAGCAGTTACTCGTCAGGGTCCGGAAACACCATATATTTT
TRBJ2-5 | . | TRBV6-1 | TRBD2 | CASSEAIAGAQETQYF | TGTGCCAGCAGTGAAGCGATAGCGGGGGCTCAAGAGACCCAGTACTTC
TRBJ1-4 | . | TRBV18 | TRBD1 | CASSPEGRGAEKLFF | TGTGCCAGCTCACCAGAGGGCAGGGGGGCTGAAAAACTGTTTTTT
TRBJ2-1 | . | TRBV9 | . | CASSVASRGNEQFF | TGTGCCAGCAGCGTAGCGTCTAGAGGAAATGAGCAGTTCTTC
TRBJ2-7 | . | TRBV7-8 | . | CASSLSARFYEQYF | TGTGCCAGCAGCCTTTCCGCACGGTTTTACGAGCAGTACTTC
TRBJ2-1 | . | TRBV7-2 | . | CASSSGAYNEQFF | TGTGCCAGCAGCTCAGGAGCGTACAATGAGCAGTTCTTC
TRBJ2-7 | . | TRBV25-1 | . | CASSGGRRREQYF | TGTGCCAGCAGTGGAGGGCGCAGGAGGGAGCAGTACTTC
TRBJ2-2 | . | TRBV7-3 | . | CASSLGITTNTGELFF | TGTGCCAGCAGCTTAGGAATAACAACGAACACCGGGGAGCTGTTTTTT
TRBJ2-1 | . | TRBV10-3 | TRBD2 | CAISLTTSGAYNEQFF | TGTGCCATCAGTCTAACAACTAGCGGGGCCTACAATGAGCAGTTCTTC
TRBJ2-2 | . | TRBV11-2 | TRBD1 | CASSPGTGGGGELFF | TGTGCCAGCAGCCCCGGGACAGGGGGGGGCGGGGAGCTGTTTTTT
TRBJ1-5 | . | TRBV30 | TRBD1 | CAWSGIGQGFGQPQHF | TGTGCCTGGAGTGGAATTGGACAGGGGTTTGGGCAGCCCCAGCATTTT
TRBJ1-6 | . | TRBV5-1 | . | CASSLDPGTTAPLHF | TGCGCCAGCAGCTTGGACCCGGGGACAACGGCACCCCTCCACTTT
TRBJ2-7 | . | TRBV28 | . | CASRGSGQGGSYEQYF | TGTGCCAGCAGGGGCTCCGGACAGGGAGGGTCCTACGAGCAGTACTTC
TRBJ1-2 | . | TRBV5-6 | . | CASSLPGQHYGYTF | TGTGCCAGCAGCTTGCCCGGACAGCACTATGGCTACACCTTC